Following are 23 T cell receptor beta chains from one sample sequenced in a study of cytomegalovirus exposure and HLA in healthy donors (dated by TCRdb to about 2017). Libraries were built with the immunoSEQ multiplex PCR assay. For the multiplex PCR, a mixture combining 60 forward primers for TCR Vbeta segments and 13 reverse primers for TCR Jbeta segments was used. TCRdb's version of the immuneACCESS table is confined to in-frame rearrangements and falls short of the full clone set. An unresolved V gene accounts for under half of the shortfall where checked; the remainder is of unknown origin. The sample records under 250,000 clones, around four fifths of which are singletons. In total, the top ten clones hold less than 0.6% of the sample. Sequencing was done on a sample of PBMCs. These receptors originate from a boy aged 5-17 years in good health and CMV-seronegative.

The chain joins TRBV4-1 to TRBJ2-7, with 10 nucleotides matching TRBD2. Germline-derived CDR1 and CDR2 are MGHRA and YSYEKL. CDR3 length: 15 amino acids. The V gene end was trimmed by 4 bases and the J gene end by 0 bases; junction bases not matched to a gene: 3. CDR3 nucleotide sequence: TGCGCCAGCAGCCTGGAGCGGGAGGGCTCCTACGAGCAGTACTTC. Translation: CASSLEREGSYEQYF.

The rearrangement joins TRBV7-6 to TRBJ1-1, with D perhaps matching TRBD1 (5 bases). The V end lost 1 base, the J end lost 0 bases, and 6 bases lay between the germline ends. The length of the CDR3 is 14 residues. From germline, CDR1 is SGHVS and CDR2 FNYEAQ. In DNA form, the CDR3 reads TGTGCCAGCAGCTTAGGACAGTTGAACACTGAAGCTTTCTTT. It translates to CASSLGQLNTEAFF.

The chain joins TRBV19 to TRBJ1-1; tentative D call: TRBD1 (6 bases). Trimming cost V 7 bases and J 5 bases, with 20 bases left between them. Germline V gives CDR1 LNHDA, CDR2 SQIVND (reference sequence). CDR3 length: 15 amino acids. CDR3 residues: CASNLKGGLRTEAFF. As DNA, the CDR3 is TGTGCCAGTAACCTTAAGGGGGGGCTCCGAACTGAAGCTTTCTTT.

The chain links TRBV18 to TRBJ1-1; the D is unclear. CDR1 is KGHSH, CDR2 LQKENI, per germline. V was pared by 6 bases and J by 5 bases, with 16 bases between. The CDR3 consists of 14 residues. CDR3 DNA: TGTGCCAGCTCCGCTCTACAGAGGGATACTGAAGCTTTCTTT. Translation gives CASSALQRDTEAFF.

The genes are TRBV7-9 and TRBJ1-1, with D possibly matching TRBD1 (5 bases). The germline gives CDR1 SEHNR, CDR2 FQNEAQ (reference sequence). Trimming shortened V by 4 bases and J by 14 bases, and 14 bases separated the two germline ends. The CDR3 runs 11 residues. The CDR3 sequence is CASSSGTERFF. CDR3 in DNA: TGTGCCAGCAGCTCCGGGACTGAGCGCTTCTTT.

This chain links TRBV29-1 with TRBJ2-5; 9 bases are a match to TRBD2. V shed 7 bases and J 3 bases; nucleotides not matched to a gene: 9. The CDR3 totals 14 residues. Germline assignment: CDR1 SQVTM and CDR2 ANQGSEA. The CDR3 loop reads CSATGSGGKETQYF. CDR3 nucleotides: TGCAGCGCAACGGGAAGCGGGGGGAAAGAGACCCAGTACTTC.

In nucleotides, the CDR3 is TGCAGTGCTAGAACTGCATACGAGCAGTACTTC. Protein product: CSARTAYEQYF. V and J are TRBV20-1 and TRBJ2-7, with unresolved D. This CDR3 is built from 11 residues. Trimming removed 2 bases from V and 4 bases from J, with 6 bases in between. Germline V gives CDR1 DFQATT, CDR2 SNEGSKA (reference sequence).

This chain links TRBV18 with TRBJ2-7; D remains ambiguous. In germline, CDR1 is KGHSH, CDR2 LQKENI. CDR3 length: 15 residues. Trimming took 3 bases from V and 2 from J, leaving 14 bases between them. The CDR3 reads CASSPQYSRTYEQYF. DNA of the CDR3: TGTGCCAGCTCACCCCAGTACAGCCGAACCTACGAGCAGTACTTC.

The chain employs TRBV6-1 and TRBJ1-5; the match to TRBD1 covers 7 bases. The CDR3 extends over 19 amino acids. Unmatched junction bases numbered 16, after V lost 3 bases and J lost 2 bases. The germline gives CDR1 MNHNS, CDR2 SASEGT. In nucleotides, the CDR3 is TGTGCCAGCAGTGACCCAGGCAGGGGGTTCCACCATGGCAATCAGCCCCAGCATTTT. Translation: CASSDPGRGFHHGNQPQHF.

The V call is TRBV7-6, the J call TRBJ1-1; no reliable D call. Germline assignment: CDR1 SGHVS and CDR2 FNYEAQ. The germline V and J ends were trimmed by 5 bases and 1 base, with 11 bases remaining between them. The length of the CDR3 is 14 residues. The CDR3, as DNA: TGTGCCAGCAGCCCGTGGCCTCAGAACACTGAAGCTTTCTTT. This translates into CASSPWPQNTEAFF.

This chain links TRBV7-2 with TRBJ2-2; a weak D match, TRBD2 (5 bases). V was pared by 5 bases and J by 4 bases, with 11 bases between. Germline values: CDR1 SGHTA, CDR2 FQGNSA. The CDR3 consists of 14 residues. CDR3 amino acids: CASSRTRPTGELFF. CDR3 nucleotides: TGTGCCAGCAGCCGTACTAGACCCACCGGGGAGCTGTTTTTT.

The V and J genes are TRBV5-6 and TRBJ2-1, with D hard to call. Per germline, CDR1 SGHDT and CDR2 YYEEEE. Trimming removed 4 bases from V and 0 bases from J, with 8 bases in between. The CDR3 covers 14 residues. CDR3 nucleotides: TGTGCCAGCAGCCTTGGGCCCTCCTACAATGAGCAGTTCTTC. This sequence encodes CASSLGPSYNEQFF.

V gene TRBV10-3 combines with J gene TRBJ2-1, with 8 nucleotides matching TRBD2. CDR1 and CDR2 (germline): ENHRY, SYGVKD. The CDR3 consists of 16 residues. V lost 4 bases, J lost 7 bases, and 12 bases stayed unmatched. Here the CDR3 reads CAISGTWREDVNEQFF. CDR3 nucleotides: TGTGCCATCAGTGGGACCTGGCGGGAGGATGTTAATGAGCAGTTCTTC.

The genes are TRBV5-4 and TRBJ1-2; TRBD1 aligns across 7 bases. Germline assignment: CDR1 SGHNT and CDR2 YYREEE (reference sequence). The junction had 13 bases not matched to a gene; V was cut back by 7 bases and J by 4 bases. The CDR3 has 15 amino acids. As DNA, the CDR3 is TGTGCCAGCCCCTCCTCCTCAGGGGGATTCTATGGCTACACCTTC. Residues: CASPSSSGGFYGYTF.

The chain has TRBV30 and TRBJ2-1, with TRBD2 identical over 11 bases. J was trimmed by 4 bases and V by 3 bases; bases with no gene match: 2. Germline V gene data show CDR1 as GTSNPN and CDR2 as SVGIG (reference sequence). The CDR3 extends over 14 amino acids. CDR3 sequence (DNA): TGTGCCTGGAGGGGGACTAGCGGATACAATGAGCAGTTCTTC. Amino acids: CAWRGTSGYNEQFF. Complete variable domain (other parts from reference TRBV30 and TRBJ2-1): SQTIHQWPATLVQPVGSPLSLECTVEGTSNPNLYWYRQAAGRGLQLLFYSVGIGQISSEVPQNLSASRPQDRQFILSSKKLLLSDSGFYLCAWRGTSGYNEQFFGPGTRLTVL.

The V gene is TRBV6-5, the J gene TRBJ2-2, with 7 positions matching TRBD2. The CDR3 is 15 residues long. The germline V gene has CDR1 MNHEY and CDR2 SVGAGI. With V trimmed by 10 bases and J by 2 bases, 10 bases remained unmatched. The CDR3, as DNA: TGTGCCATCCGCACCGGGACTACAAACACCGGGGAGCTGTTTTTT. It is translated as CAIRTGTTNTGELFF.

The rearrangement joins TRBV4-1 to TRBJ2-5, with TRBD2 matching over 9 bases. CDR1 and CDR2 from the germline V gene are MGHRA and YSYEKL. The CDR3 has 18 residues. J lost 1 base, V lost 1 base, and 10 bases had no gene match. CDR3: CASSQVSAGGPIQETQYF. The CDR3 nucleotides read TGCGCCAGCAGCCAAGTGTCAGCGGGGGGTCCCATCCAAGAGACCCAGTACTTC.

The chain employs TRBV30 and TRBJ2-2, with 7 bases fitting TRBD2. Germline CDR1 reads GTSNPN; CDR2 reads SVGIG (reference sequence). CDR3 length: 15 amino acids. The J segment lost 0 bases and the V segment lost 0 bases, leaving 1 base of the junction unmatched. As DNA, the CDR3 is TGTGCCTGGAGTGTCGGACTAGCGAACACCGGGGAGCTGTTTTTT. Its protein is CAWSVGLANTGELFF.

This chain uses TRBV29-1 with TRBJ1-2; tentatively, D is TRBD1 (5 bases). The CDR3 is 11 amino acids. Trimming stripped 2 bases from V and 8 bases from J, with 9 bases between. The germline gives CDR1 SQVTM, CDR2 ANQGSEA. The CDR3 nucleotides are TGCAGCGTTGAAACCGGGGGAGGCTACACCTTC. This translates into CSVETGGGYTF.

The chain is built from TRBV11-2 and TRBJ2-3; D is perhaps TRBD2 (6 bases). V lost 0 bases, J lost 6 bases, and 7 bases lay in between. Germline V gene lookup returns CDR1 SGHAT and CDR2 FQNNGV. The CDR3 is made up of 13 amino acids. The CDR3 region is CASSLEGGDTQYF. CDR3 nucleotide sequence: TGTGCCAGCAGCTTAGAAGGAGGGGATACGCAGTATTTT.

This clone was detected only a few times. This chain uses TRBV18 with TRBJ2-3; weak D call: TRBD1 (6 bases). V was shortened by 0 bases and J by 2 bases, with 12 bases between the two germline ends. The CDR3 totals 16 residues. Germline V CDR1 and CDR2: KGHSH, LQKENI. The DNA of the CDR3 is TGTGCCAGCTCACCACCAAGAGGGGGATTCACAGATACGCAGTATTTT. It codes for CASSPPRGGFTDTQYF.

The chain combines TRBV19 with TRBJ1-1; no clear D. The ends were cut back, 4 bases at V and 0 bases at J, with 15 bases in the middle. Germline CDR1 is LNHDA and CDR2 is SQIVND (reference sequence). The CDR3 is made up of 16 amino acids. In DNA, the CDR3 is TGTGCCAGTAGTAGCGGAGAGACCGGTATGAACACTGAAGCTTTCTTT. This sequence encodes CASSSGETGMNTEAFF.

The chain links TRBV11-1 to TRBJ1-1, with 11 bases lining up with TRBD1. J gave up 6 bases and V 5 bases, and 5 bases lay outside the gene matches. The length of the CDR3 is 14 residues. Germline CDR1 and CDR2: SGHAT and FQDESV (reference sequence). The CDR3 is CASSGRTGGPEAFF. CDR3 nucleotide sequence: TGTGCCAGCAGCGGAAGGACAGGGGGCCCTGAAGCTTTCTTT.